These 5 T cell receptor beta chains were all obtained from the same sample, sequenced in a study of control samples from healthy donors and cancer patients. Sequencing was performed with immunoSEQ multiplex PCR; in TCRdb, only in-frame clones are kept and a portion is missing. The data contain around 130,000 clones, just under 90% of them seen just once; the ten biggest clones take up under 9%. The sample was PBMCs. Receptors originate from a man aged 45-60 years with head and neck cancer.

The rearrangement uses TRBV24-1 and TRBJ1-5; TRBD1 agrees at 10 bases. Germline CDR1 and CDR2: KGHDR and SFDVKD. V lost 8 bases, J lost 7 bases, and 4 bases stayed unmatched. The CDR3 is 13 amino acids. CDR3 sequence reads: CATKGQGYQPQHF. DNA of the CDR3: TGTGCCACCAAGGGACAGGGGTACCAGCCCCAGCATTTT.

Concerning this clone itself: Other DNA sequences in the sample encode the same CDR3. The chain has TRBV18 and TRBJ2-3; D remains ambiguous. In germline, CDR1 is KGHSH, CDR2 LQKENI. The CDR3 has 11 amino acids. The V end lost 3 bases, the J end lost 2 bases, and 0 bases lay between the germline ends. CDR3 in DNA: TGTGCCAGCTCACCCACAGATACGCAGTATTTT. It encodes CASSPTDTQYF.

The chain combines TRBV11-2 with TRBJ2-1, with 8 bases aligning to TRBD2. The CDR3 extends over 15 amino acids. V lost 0 bases and J lost 9; bases outside the gene matches: 7. Germline CDR1 SGHAT, CDR2 FQNNGV. The CDR3 bases are TGTGCCAGCAGCTTAGAGCCGGGACTAGTGTTTGAGCAGTTCTTC. Amino acids: CASSLEPGLVFEQFF.

This clone was found once. The genes are TRBV4-2 and TRBJ2-7; the D gene is possibly TRBD2 (5 bases). Germline V gene data show CDR1 as LGHNA and CDR2 as YNFKEQ. CDR3 size: 15 residues. Trimming took 1 base from V and 0 from J, leaving 10 bases between them. The CDR3 DNA is TGTGCCAGCAGCCAAGGGGTAGCGAACTCCTACGAGCAGTACTTC. Translation: CASSQGVANSYEQYF.

The rearrangement joins TRBV5-6 to TRBJ2-3; D is ambiguous. Trimming removed 6 bases from V and 4 bases from J, with 21 bases in between. The CDR3 consists of 16 residues. Germline-derived CDR1 and CDR2 are SGHDT and YYEEEE. CDR3 in DNA: TGTGCCAGCACCACTCCAGGAGTTTGGCTAGCAGATACGCAGTATTTT. Its translation: CASTTPGVWLADTQYF.